The 4 T cell receptor beta chains listed next were all sequenced from one sample in a study of blood T cell repertoires in COVID-19. Using immunoSEQ multiplex PCR, the repertoire was profiled, and TCRdb retains in-frame clones only, with some absent. This table holds 97,000 or so clones, roughly 90% found once. Input material: peripheral blood. All receptors derive from a woman in her fifties or sixties with COVID-19, enrolled during active disease.

This clone occurred once. The chain carries TRBV3-1 (or the pseudogene TRBV3-2) and TRBJ2-2; TRBD2 matches at 7 bases. Looked up from germline, CDR1 is LGHDT and CDR2 is YNNKEL (reference sequence). The CDR3 totals 13 residues. The V and J ends lost 2 bases and 10 bases, in that order; junction bases with no gene match: 4. The CDR3 nucleotides are TGTGCCAGCAGCCAATCTGGGAGGGAGGAGCTGTTTTTT. This codes for CASSQSGREELFF.

This chain uses TRBV11-3 with TRBJ2-3; 8 nucleotides line up with TRBD1. J lost 0 bases, V lost 5 bases, and 7 bases had no gene match. Germline-derived CDR1 and CDR2 are SGHNT and YENEEA. This CDR3 region has 16 residues. This chain's CDR3 is CASSPWTGPSTDTQYF. In DNA, the CDR3 is TGTGCCAGCAGCCCTTGGACAGGGCCAAGCACAGATACGCAGTATTTT.

This clone was seen once. The chain combines TRBV7-9 with TRBJ2-3; D is possibly TRBD2 (6 bases). The CDR3 contains 15 residues. Per the germline V gene, CDR1 is SEHNR and CDR2 is FQNEAQ (reference sequence). V gave up 7 bases and J gave up 0 bases, with 14 bases separating them. The CDR3 here is CASTNAGISTDTQYF. The CDR3 DNA sequence: TGTGCCAGCACCAACGCGGGGATAAGCACAGATACGCAGTATTTT.

The chain recombines TRBV27 with TRBJ2-7, with 11 bases lining up with TRBD2. Germline CDR1 is MNHEY and CDR2 is SMNVEV (reference sequence). This CDR3 region has 15 residues. J was trimmed by 4 bases and V by 4 bases; bases with no gene match: 6. The CDR3 bases are TGTGCCAGCAGTTCCTCGGGACTAGCGGATTACGAGCAGTACTTC. Protein product: CASSSSGLADYEQYF.